This TCR beta chain was observed in a study of T cell repertoires in cytomegalovirus infection. Study-wide findings and caveats: CMV-specific TCR beta clonotypes restricted by HLA-C were the ones dominating the ex vivo response.

One entry per CDR3 protein, called by TCRdb with MiXCR from the reads. The sample yields some 310,000 distinct CDR3 sequences, 25% seen once. Note on this clonotype: Antigen unknown.

Sequences were derived from cultured PBMCs, sampled from culture after CMV antigen stimulation. This sequence originates from a human donor in good health (CMV status not recorded). Some clones in this sample may be carry-over from other donors' samples.

The CDR3 protein is CASSSSGTGRETQYF. In DNA form, the CDR3 reads TGTGCCAGCAGTTCCTCCGGGACAGGGAGGGAGACCCAGTACTTC. The rearrangement links TRBV28 to TRBJ2-5; 9 nucleotides align to TRBD1. Germline loops: CDR1 MDHEN, CDR2 SYDVKM. This CDR3 region has 15 residues. The ends lost 4 bases at V and 5 bases at J; junction bases unmatched: 8.